This T cell receptor (beta chain) was profiled in a study of T cells in Graves' hyperthyroidism and ophthalmopathy (dated by TCRdb to the late 2010s). Turning to the overall study: To identify TCR V-J signatures that set the groups apart, the researchers used a discovery cohort of 95 to 100 patients, made up of around 40 with Graves' ophthalmopathy and 55 to 65 with stable Graves' hyperthyroidism. Prospective prediction of ophthalmopathy was tested in an independent validation cohort of approximately 19 hyperthyroidism patients and around 16 patients who later progressed to ophthalmopathy. The 100 or so discovery patients were randomly divided into training and test sets at a 7:3 ratio. In over five Graves' hyperthyroidism patients, the study also compared T-cell repertoires from thyroid tissue with T-cell repertoires from blood. After blood sampling, hyperthyroidism patients were treated with methimazole at a starting dose of 30 mg daily, and ophthalmopathy patients were treated with high-dose intravenous methylprednisolone. The paper reports TCR Vbeta CDR3 sequencing of over 130 peripheral blood samples: 43 ophthalmopathy, roughly 80 hyperthyroidism and around 17 progressor patients. Summary of the overall study and its limitations: A model built on a 13 V-J signature distinguished ophthalmopathy from stable hyperthyroidism, reaching about 89% sensitivity and about 81% specificity in cross-validation and 80%/75% in testing. In validation, the model predicted progression to ophthalmopathy with roughly 66% sensitivity and about 73% specificity, a median of about six months before onset. Most expanded thyroid clonotypes (frequency above 0.001) were also detected in blood, a finding suggesting that blood repertoires may reflect thyroid immune responses. No statistical method was used to set the sample size in advance, and investigators knew the group allocation.

The TCR beta CDR3 regions were amplified from RNA transcripts. A first-round RT-PCR of the TCR CDR3 used the HTBI primer set with the Qiagen OneStep RT-PCR kit. The libraries were constructed in a second round of multiplex PCR and then size-selected and purified. Libraries were sequenced paired-end with 100 bp reads on an Illumina HiSeq2000. Turning to the authors' computational methods: SOAPnuke was used to process the raw data, removing reads that contained adapters or uncalled bases, had a mean Phred below 15, or lacked an exact match to the constant primer or identifier. COPE v1.2.5 was used to merge high-quality paired reads, and clonotypes were defined as unique nucleotide sequences. Clonotypes were aligned to IMGT TRBV, TRBD and TRBJ reference segments using MiTCR v1.1. The analysis was restricted to V-J combinations with a frequency above 0.0001, which together covered roughly 99% of the repertoires. The TCS score was defined as F50 (clonal expansion) divided by E x V (chaos), with BLOSUM62-based TCRdist calculated between CDR3 peptides within each V-J. Welch's t-statistics and random forest reduced several hundred V-J features to 13, which were used in a naive Bayes classifier (R e1071). The Morisita-Horn index was used to measure how similar the thyroid and blood repertoires were. In-frame beta chains were kept once TCRdb had trimmed the public reads at Q25 with fastp and called clones with MiXCR. Every entry covers one CDR3 protein and lists the most common genes and DNA from its rows. For this entry, the V and J calls and clone size follow TCRdb and not the study's own pipeline. Counted in this sample were 500,000 to 750,000 distinct CDR3 sequences; about 45% of them appeared once. Jointly, the top ten make up about 8.3% of the sample.

Stable Graves' hyperthyroidism was defined as the absence of progression to ophthalmopathy over 18 months of follow-up. The hyperthyroidism patients were between 18 and 65 years old and newly diagnosed, with a disease duration of less than 2 months. The study excluded patients with uncontrolled infections, other autoimmune diseases, pregnancy or lactation. Diagnoses were based on clinical symptoms, serum thyroxine and TRAb, thyroid ultrasound and orbital computed tomography. Total RNA was extracted with Trizol reagent, and quality was checked on an Agilent 2100 Bioanalyzer. In this sample, this clonotype turned up many times. The antigen this receptor binds is unknown. No base-level quality is on record; no much larger clone is a single base apart. Based on the germline V gene, the CDR1 and CDR2 sequences are MGHRA and YSYEKL. Trimming costs V 1 base and J 0 bases, and their ends lie 13 bases apart. The CDR3 starts with the cysteine, ends with the phenylalanine, and has 16 residues. The entry retains the CDR3 DNA only, 48 bases that are in frame from base 1.

The rearranged segments are TRBV4-1 and TRBJ2-7, with the D gene call left open. Sample: peripheral blood or thyroid tissue (not recorded which). The receptor comes from a woman between 18 and 29 years old with Graves' hyperthyroidism. The CDR3 region has the sequence CASSQGRRGYSYEQYF. The DNA is TGCGCCAGCAGCCAAGGGCGTCGCGGTTACTCCTACGAGCAGTACTTC.